The present entry profiles one T cell receptor (beta chain) with its context. Ligated cDNA underwent four rounds of PCR with nested alpha and beta constant region primers and SP2. TCRdb re-called the UMI-ligation and nested PCR reads through MiXCR, storing one row per CDR3 protein. This sample carries under 35,000 distinct CDR3 sequences, roughly 7.3% of them seen once, and the ten largest clones take roughly 3.3%. The V gene lost 0 bases and the J gene lost 7 bases, with 7 bases spanning the gap. This CDR3 has 13 residues. CDR1 and CDR2 from the germline V gene are ENHRY and SYGVKD. This entry belongs to a study of naive and memory T cell subsets. Regarding treatment: skin biopsy from PPD injection site in Mantoux-positive individual. The library had UMIs added by 3' ligation of an oligonucleotide to TCR cDNA. Skin biopsies came from PPD injection sites in Mantoux-positive individuals.

The chain links TRBV10-3 to TRBJ1-5; D is undetermined. The sample in question was skin, obtained from a tuberculin skin test site. The receptor was derived from an adult in good health. Here the CDR3 reads CAISESTGQPQHF. Here the CDR3 DNA reads TGTGCCATCAGTGAGTCGACGGGCCAGCCCCAGCATTTT.